Sequencing of this T cell receptor beta chain was carried out in a study of T cell clonotyping in hematopoietic cell transplantation. Remarks on this clone: The antigen remains undetermined.

Clones were read by immunoSEQ multiplex PCR, and TCRdb kept only the in-frame ones, dropping some. In the table there are roughly 3,000 clones, just under 85% of which are singletons. Study-wide results and limits: Recipient TCR diversity dropped after transplant; expanded clonotypes rose from day 30 to 180.

This CDR3 has 14 amino acids. V lost 6 bases to trimming and J lost 4 bases; unmatched junction nucleotides: 6. Germline loops: CDR1 SGHAT, CDR2 FQNNGV. Specimen: peripheral blood mononuclear cells, collected 30 days after allogeneic stem cell transplant. This receptor was identified in a male patient aged 60 to 75 who had an allogeneic stem cell transplant, so T cells may come from the graft donor. Some clones in this sample may be carry-over from other donors' samples. The chain uses TRBV11-2 and TRBJ1-2; the match to TRBD1 covers 9 bases. This CDR3 reads CASRFTGGGYGYTF. CDR3 DNA sequence: TGTGCCAGCAGGTTCACAGGGGGCGGCTATGGCTACACCTTC.